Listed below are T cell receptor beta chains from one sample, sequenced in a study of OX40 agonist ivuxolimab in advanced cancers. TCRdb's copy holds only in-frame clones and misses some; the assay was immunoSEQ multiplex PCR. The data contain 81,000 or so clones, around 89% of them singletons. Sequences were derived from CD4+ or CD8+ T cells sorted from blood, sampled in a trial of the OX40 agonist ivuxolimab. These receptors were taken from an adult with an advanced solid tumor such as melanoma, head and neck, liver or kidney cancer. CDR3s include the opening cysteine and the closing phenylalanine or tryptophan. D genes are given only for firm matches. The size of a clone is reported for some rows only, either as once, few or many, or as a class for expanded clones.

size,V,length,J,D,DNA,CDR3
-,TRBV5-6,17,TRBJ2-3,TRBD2,TGTGCCAGCAGCTTGCTGGCTAGCGGGACTAGCACAGATACGCAGTATTTT,CASSLLASGTSTDTQYF
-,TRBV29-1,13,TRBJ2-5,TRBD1,TGCAGCGTGGGGCAGGGGGCTAGGGAGACCCAGTACTTC,CSVGQGARETQYF
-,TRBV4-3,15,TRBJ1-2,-,TGCGCCAGCAGCCAAAATCCCAGGGGCGGATATGGCTACACCTTC,CASSQNPRGGYGYTF
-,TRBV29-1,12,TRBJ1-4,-,TGCAGCGTTGAGGGGTCTAATGAAAAACTGTTTTTT,CSVEGSNEKLFF
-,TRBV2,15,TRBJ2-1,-,TGTGCCAGCAGTGCGGAGTGGGGGGGCAACTATGAGCAGTTCTTC,CASSAEWGGNYEQFF
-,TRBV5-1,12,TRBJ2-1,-,TGCGCCAGCAGGTATTCCGGGGATGAGCAGTTCTTC,CASRYSGDEQFF
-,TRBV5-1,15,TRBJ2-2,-,TGCGCCAGCAGCTTAGGGCAGCCGAACACCGGGGAGCTGTTTTTT,CASSLGQPNTGELFF
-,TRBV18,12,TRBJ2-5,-,TGTGCCAGCTCATCAGGGGAAGAGACCCAGTACTTC,CASSSGEETQYF
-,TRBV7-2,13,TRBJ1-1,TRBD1,TGTGCCAGCAGCCCATCCAGGGGGCGGAGAGCTTTCTTT,CASSPSRGRRAFF
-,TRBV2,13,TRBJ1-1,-,TGTGCCAGCAATCGGTATACGAACACTGAAGCTTTCTTT,CASNRYTNTEAFF
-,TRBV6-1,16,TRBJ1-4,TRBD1,TGTGCCAGCAGTGATATAAGGGACAGTTTTAATGAAAAACTGTTTTTT,CASSDIRDSFNEKLFF
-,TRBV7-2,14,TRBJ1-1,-,TGTGCCAGCAGCTTAGAGGCACAAGGATGGCCGGCTTTCTTT,CASSLEAQGWPAFF
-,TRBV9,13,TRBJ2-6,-,TGTGCCGCGACGGAGACTGGGGCCAACGTCCTGACTTTC,CAATETGANVLTF
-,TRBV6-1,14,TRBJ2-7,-,TGTGCCAGCAGCCGCGACAGGTTTGAGGACGAGCAGTACTTC,CASSRDRFEDEQYF
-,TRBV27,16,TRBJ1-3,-,TGTGCCAGCAGTATGGGACCCCAAAGGGCGGGAAACACCATATATTTT,CASSMGPQRAGNTIYF
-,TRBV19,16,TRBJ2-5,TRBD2,TGTGCCAGTAGGAACCCCCGACGGGAGGGCGGAGAGACCCAGTACTTC,CASRNPRREGGETQYF
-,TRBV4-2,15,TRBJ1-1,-,TGTGCCAGCAGCCAAGACCTCACGCTGAACACTGAAGCTTTCTTT,CASSQDLTLNTEAFF
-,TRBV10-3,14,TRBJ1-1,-,TGTGCCATCAGTGAGAGTGGAGGGGTCGCTGAAGCTTTCTTT,CAISESGGVAEAFF
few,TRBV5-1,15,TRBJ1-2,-,TGCGCCAGCAGCTTGGTCGGGGGCGCAAAGAATGGCTACACCTTC,CASSLVGGAKNGYTF
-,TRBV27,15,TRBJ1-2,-,TGTGCCAGCAGTTTAATGGCAGAGATTCAATATGGCTACACCTTC,CASSLMAEIQYGYTF
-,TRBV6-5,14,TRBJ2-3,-,TGTGCCAGCACTAAGTGGGGGGGCACAGATACGCAGTATTTT,CASTKWGGTDTQYF
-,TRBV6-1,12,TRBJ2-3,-,TGTGCCAGCACGGACCGCACAGATACGCAGTATTTT,CASTDRTDTQYF
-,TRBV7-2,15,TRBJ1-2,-,TGTGCCAGCAGCTTAGTGATGGACAGTAGCTATGGCTACACCTTC,CASSLVMDSSYGYTF
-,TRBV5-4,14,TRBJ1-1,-,TGTGCCAGCAGCTTGGACAGTACTGAACCTGAAGCTTTCTTT,CASSLDSTEPEAFF
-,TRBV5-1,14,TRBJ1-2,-,TGCGCCAGCAGCTACTCCCCGAGGGACTATGGCTACACCTTC,CASSYSPRDYGYTF
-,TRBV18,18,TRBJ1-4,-,TGTGCCAGCTCATACTTTGGACGGCCCCTTGCAACTAATGAAAAACTGTTTTTT,CASSYFGRPLATNEKLFF
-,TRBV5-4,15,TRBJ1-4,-,TGTGCCAGCAGCCAGACAGGCGCTCGTAATGAAAAACTGTTTTTT,CASSQTGARNEKLFF
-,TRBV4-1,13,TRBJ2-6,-,TGCGCCAGCAGCCAAGATGGGGCCAACGTCCTGACTTTC,CASSQDGANVLTF
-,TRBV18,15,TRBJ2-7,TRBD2,TGTGCCAGCTCACCGATCGCGGGGGGCAACTACGAGCAGTACTTC,CASSPIAGGNYEQYF
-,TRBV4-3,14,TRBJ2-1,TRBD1,TGCGCCAGCAGCCGACAGGGGGTGCGGGATGAGCAGTTCTTC,CASSRQGVRDEQFF
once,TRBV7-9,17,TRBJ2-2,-,TGTGCCAGCAGCTTAGGGCCACGGGGGGCCGGCACCGGGGAGCTGTTTTTT,CASSLGPRGAGTGELFF
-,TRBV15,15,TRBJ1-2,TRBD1,TGTGCCACCAGCAGAGGGGGGCAGGGGGTTGGTGGCTACACCTTC,CATSRGGQGVGGYTF
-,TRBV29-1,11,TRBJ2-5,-,TGCAGCGTTTTCACCCAAGAGACCCAGTACTTC,CSVFTQETQYF
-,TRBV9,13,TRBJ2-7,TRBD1,TGTGCCAGCAGTAGGGGGCGTCCCTACGAGCAGTACTTC,CASSRGRPYEQYF
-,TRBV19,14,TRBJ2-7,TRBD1,TGTGCCAGTAAGAGCAGGGGGATCTCCTACGAGCAGTACTTC,CASKSRGISYEQYF
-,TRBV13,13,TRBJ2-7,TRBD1,TGTGCCAGCAGCTTCGGACAGGGAAGCGAGCAGTACTTC,CASSFGQGSEQYF
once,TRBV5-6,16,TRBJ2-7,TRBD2,TGTGCCAGCAGCCACGGACTAGCGGGGGCCTCCTACGAGCAGTACTTC,CASSHGLAGASYEQYF
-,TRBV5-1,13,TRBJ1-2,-,TGCGCCAGCAGGGTGGGGGGGCCCTATGGCTACACCTTC,CASRVGGPYGYTF
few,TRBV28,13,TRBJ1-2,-,TGTGCCAGCAGTTCGACGGGGTACTATGGCTACACCTTC,CASSSTGYYGYTF
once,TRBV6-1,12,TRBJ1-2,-,TGTGCCAGCAGGGGGCTTGGGGAGGGCTACACCTTC,CASRGLGEGYTF
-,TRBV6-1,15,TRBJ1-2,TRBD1,TGTGCCAACCAGGCCCAGGGGGCGAGTAACTATGGCTACACCTTC,CANQAQGASNYGYTF
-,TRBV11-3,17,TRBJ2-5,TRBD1,TGTGCCAGCAGCCTCACGTCCGGGACAGGGATCCAAGAGACCCAGTACTTC,CASSLTSGTGIQETQYF
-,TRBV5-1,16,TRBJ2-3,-,TGCGCCAGCAACGACAGGACCCCTACTAGCACAGATACGCAGTATTTT,CASNDRTPTSTDTQYF
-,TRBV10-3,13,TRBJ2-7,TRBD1,TGTGCCATCCGGGACAGCGGTTTATACGAGCAGTACTTC,CAIRDSGLYEQYF
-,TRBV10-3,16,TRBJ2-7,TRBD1,TGTGCCATCAGTGGTAATCCGGGACAGAGGATGAGGGAGCAGTACTTC,CAISGNPGQRMREQYF
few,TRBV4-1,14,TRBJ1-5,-,TGCGCCAGCAGCCAAGTGGCCGTTTTTCAGCCCCAGCATTTT,CASSQVAVFQPQHF
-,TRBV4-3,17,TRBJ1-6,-,TGCGCCAGCAGCCAAGATTTGGGGGCTGGGGGTAATTCACCCCTCCACTTT,CASSQDLGAGGNSPLHF
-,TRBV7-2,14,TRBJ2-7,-,TGTGCCAGCAGCTTGCCAGGGATTCCCTACGAGCAGTACTTC,CASSLPGIPYEQYF
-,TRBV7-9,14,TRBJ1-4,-,TGTGCCAGCAGCGAAGAGGGGGGCGCGTTGAAACTGTTTTTT,CASSEEGGALKLFF